This entry lists 25 T cell receptor beta chains sequenced from one sample in a study of T cells expressing NK-cell markers. TCRdb reprocessed the 5' RACE reads, keeping one entry per CDR3 protein, no DNA. The specimen's table records some 390,000 distinct CDR3 sequences. Material for sequencing was blood T cells: a sorted CD56 or NKG2C T cell subset, CD4+ or CD8+ T cells, or bulk PBMC T cells (not recorded which). The receptor source for this set is a woman in her fifties or sixties in good health.

The chain has TRBV28 and TRBJ2-1. Germline lookup yields CDR1 MDHEN and CDR2 SYDVKM. The CDR3 covers 11 residues. CDR3 sequence: CASGVNNEQFF. Full variable domain (remainder filled in from reference TRBV28 and TRBJ2-1): DVKVTQSSRYLVKRTGEKVFLECVQDMDHENMFWYRQDPGLGLRLIYFSYDVKMKEKGDIPEGYSVSREKKERFSLILESASTNQTSMYLCASGVNNEQFFGPGTRLTVL.

The V call is TRBV12-3 or TRBV12-4, the J call TRBJ1-5; the D gene TCRdb calls, TRBD1, cannot be checked with no DNA. The CDR3 length is 15 residues. This CDR3 reads CASSSGTGGYQPQHF.

This sequence joins TRBV5-1 and TRBJ1-1; TCRdb picks TRBD1, but there is no DNA to check that call. The length of the CDR3 is 15 residues. Per germline, CDR1 SGHRS and CDR2 YFSETQ. Here the CDR3 reads CASTRTGGVNTEAFF.

V usage is TRBV24-1 and J usage is TRBJ1-2; with no DNA, the TCRdb D assignment of TRBD1 cannot be verified. This CDR3 has 15 amino acids. Germline V gives CDR1 KGHDR, CDR2 SFDVKD. The CDR3: CATRTHLSGNYGYTF.

The V call is TRBV24-1, the J call TRBJ2-3; lacking DNA, the TRBD1 call made by TCRdb goes unchecked. The CDR3 totals 17 residues. CDR1 and CDR2 from the germline V gene are KGHDR and SFDVKD. This CDR3 is CATSAYRPGQGGFTQYF.

The rearrangement joins TRBV5-1 to TRBJ2-2; absent DNA, TCRdb's TRBD1 call cannot be checked. CDR3 size: 16 residues. The V gene's germline CDR1 is SGHRS and CDR2 YFSETQ. The CDR3 spells CASRPKGATNTGELFF.

V is TRBV12-3 or TRBV12-4 and J is TRBJ2-3; no DNA is available, so the TRBD2 call from TCRdb remains unchecked. CDR3 length: 14 amino acids. The chain's CDR3 is CASTVALRTDTQYF.

This chain links TRBV29-1 with TRBJ1-2. The CDR3 is 12 residues long. Germline values: CDR1 SQVTM, CDR2 ANQGSEA. The CDR3 protein is CSVDASSYGYTF. Filled out from reference TRBV29-1 and TRBJ1-2, the complete variable domain reads SAVISQKPSRDICQRGTSLTIQCQVDSQVTMMFWYRQQPGQSLTLIATANQGSEATYESGFVIDKFPISRPNLTFSTLTVSNMSPEDSSIYLCSVDASSYGYTFGSGTRLTVV.

The chain carries TRBV24-1 and TRBJ2-2; the D call from TCRdb, TRBD1, cannot be confirmed without DNA. Germline-derived CDR1 and CDR2 are KGHDR and SFDVKD. This CDR3 contains 14 residues. The CDR3 reads CATGGRANTGELFF.

The rearrangement joins TRBV6-2 or TRBV6-3 to TRBJ1-2. Looked up from germline, CDR1 is MNHEY and CDR2 is SVGEGT. CDR3 length: 13 residues. The CDR3 is CASSRTTNYGYTF.

The rearrangement links TRBV5-1 to TRBJ1-2. Germline CDR1 and CDR2: SGHRS and YFSETQ. This CDR3 is built from 13 residues. The CDR3: CASSLVRTIGYTF.

The V gene is TRBV2, the J gene TRBJ2-3; TCRdb picks TRBD1, but there is no DNA to check that call. The CDR3 is 11 residues long. Looked up from germline, CDR1 is SNHLY and CDR2 is FYNNEI. The CDR3: CASTLTDRQYF. Full variable domain (remainder filled in from reference TRBV2 and TRBJ2-3): EPEVTQTPSHQVTQMGQEVILRCVPISNHLYFYWYRQILGQKVEFLVSFYNNEISEKSEIFDDQFSVERPDGSNFTLKIRSTKLEDSAMYFCASTLTDRQYFGPGTRLTVL.

The chain recombines TRBV6-5 with TRBJ2-1; TCRdb gives TRBD2 as the D gene, but with no DNA this cannot be confirmed. Germline values: CDR1 MNHEY, CDR2 SVGAGI. The CDR3 sequence is 17 residues long. The CDR3 here is CASSWTSERRSGNEQFF.

This chain joins TRBV6-4 and TRBJ2-1; TCRdb gives TRBD2 as the D gene, but with no DNA this cannot be confirmed. Germline V gene data show CDR1 as MRHNA and CDR2 as SNTAGT. This CDR3 is 15 amino acids long. CDR3 amino acids: CASSDAGLAGNEQFF.

The V call is TRBV29-1, the J call TRBJ2-5; absent DNA, TCRdb's TRBD1 call cannot be checked. Germline V CDR1 and CDR2: SQVTM, ANQGSEA. The CDR3 is 14 amino acids. CDR3 loop: CSVAPRNREETQYF.

The J gene is TRBJ2-5, the V gene TRBV5-1; TCRdb designates TRBD2, a call that cannot be tested without DNA. The germline CDR1 and CDR2 sequences are SGHRS and YFSETQ. This CDR3 spans 14 amino acids. CDR3 region: CASTPAGGRETQYF.

The chain employs TRBV7-9 and TRBJ2-2; TCRdb returns TRBD2, unconfirmable since there is no DNA. This CDR3 contains 17 residues. Germline CDR1 reads SEHNR; CDR2 reads FQNEAQ (reference sequence). The CDR3 spells CASSLVGGAENTGELFF.

V usage is TRBV14 and J usage is TRBJ2-5. CDR3 length: 15 residues. The germline V gene encodes CDR1 SGHDN and CDR2 FVKESK. The CDR3 is CASSQALTAQETQYF.

The chain combines TRBV3-1 with TRBJ2-5; TCRdb gives TRBD2 as the D gene, but with no DNA this cannot be confirmed. The CDR3 length is 14 residues. CDR1 and CDR2 (germline): LGHDT, YNNKEL (reference sequence). The CDR3 protein is CASSPPRAPRTQYF.

The chain recombines TRBV5-1 with TRBJ1-1; absent DNA, TCRdb's TRBD1 call cannot be checked. CDR1 is SGHRS and CDR2 is YFSETQ in the germline V gene. CDR3 length: 12 amino acids. The CDR3 reads CASRGRDRYAFF.

The V call is TRBV12-5, the J call TRBJ2-2. Per the germline V gene, CDR1 is LGHNT and CDR2 is FRNRAP. The CDR3 has 14 amino acids. The CDR3 protein is CASAWLANTGELFF. The full variable domain, with the rest looked up from reference TRBV12-5 and TRBJ2-2, is DARVTQTPRHKVTEMGQEVTMRCQPILGHNTVFWYRQTMMQGLELLAYFRNRAPLDDSGMPKDRFSAEMPDATLATLKIQPSEPRDSAVYFCASAWLANTGELFFGEGSRLTVL.

This sequence joins TRBV5-1 and TRBJ2-1; TCRdb outputs TRBD2, but without DNA this stays unchecked. Per the germline V gene, CDR1 is SGHRS and CDR2 is YFSETQ. This CDR3 has 16 residues. CDR3 loop: CASSLTSGGGRNEQFF.

The chain carries TRBV27 and TRBJ1-1; lacking DNA, the TRBD1 call made by TCRdb goes unchecked. The CDR3 totals 16 residues. Germline CDR1 reads MNHEY; CDR2 reads SMNVEV (reference sequence). Here the CDR3 reads CATRSGQGAMNTEAFF.

The chain couples TRBV6-2 or TRBV6-3 to TRBJ2-5; the TCRdb call, TRBD1, lacks DNA for checking. Germline-derived CDR1 and CDR2 are MNHEY and SVGEGT. The CDR3 is made up of 15 amino acids. The CDR3 here is CASSSWGPARETQYF.

The chain uses TRBV9 and TRBJ2-1. This CDR3 has 13 amino acids. From germline, CDR1 is SGDLS and CDR2 YYNGEE. The CDR3 is CASSVYSPNEQFF.